The clone carrying this TCR beta chain was seen once. V lost 4 bases and J 6 bases, leaving 12 bases between the germline ends. Germline V gives CDR1 MDHEN, CDR2 SYDVKM. The CDR3 covers 14 residues. This sample was taken from a study of shared clonotypes between healthy human individuals. The data were produced by immunoSEQ multiplex PCR, yet TCRdb's version contains in-frame clones alone and is incomplete. The sample yields approximately 1,000,000 clones, around three quarters seen once. The sample was memory CD4+ T cells from PBMCs. The subset is: CD45RA-negative fraction. The V gene is TRBV28, the J gene TRBJ2-2; a possible D gene is TRBD1 (6 bases). This clonotype was obtained from a man aged 18 to 35 in good health. Some clones in this sample may be carry-over from other donors' samples. CDR3 loop: CASSYAGAPGELFF. Here the CDR3 DNA reads TGTGCCAGCAGTTATGCAGGGGCCCCCGGGGAGCTGTTTTTT.